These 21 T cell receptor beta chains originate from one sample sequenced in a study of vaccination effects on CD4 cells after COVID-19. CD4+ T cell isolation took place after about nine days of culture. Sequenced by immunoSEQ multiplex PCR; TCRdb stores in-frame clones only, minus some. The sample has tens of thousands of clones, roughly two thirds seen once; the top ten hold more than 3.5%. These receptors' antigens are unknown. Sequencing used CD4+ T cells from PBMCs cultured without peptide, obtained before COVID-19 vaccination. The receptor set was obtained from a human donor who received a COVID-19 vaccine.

CDR3 region: CASSLADGTYGNGYTF. CDR3 DNA: TGTGCCAGCAGCCTTGCAGACGGGACCTATGGTAATGGCTACACCTTC. The chain has TRBV9 and TRBJ1-2, with D maybe TRBD1 (5 bases). CDR1 and CDR2 from the germline V gene are SGDLS and YYNGEE. The CDR3 is made up of 16 amino acids. Trimming took off 4 bases at V and 6 bases at J, with 22 bases between the two ends.

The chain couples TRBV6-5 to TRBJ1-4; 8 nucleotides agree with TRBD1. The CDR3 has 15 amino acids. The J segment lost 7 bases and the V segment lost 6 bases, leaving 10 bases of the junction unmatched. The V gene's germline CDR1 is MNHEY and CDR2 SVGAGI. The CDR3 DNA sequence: TGTGCCAGCAGCCCCGGACAGGGTGTGACTGAAAAACTGTTTTTT. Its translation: CASSPGQGVTEKLFF.

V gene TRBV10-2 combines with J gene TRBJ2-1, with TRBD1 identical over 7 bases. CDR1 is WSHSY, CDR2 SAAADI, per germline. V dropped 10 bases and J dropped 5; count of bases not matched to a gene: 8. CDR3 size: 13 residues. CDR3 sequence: CATRDSWNNEQFF. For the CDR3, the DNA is TGCGCCACCCGGGACAGCTGGAACAATGAGCAGTTCTTC.

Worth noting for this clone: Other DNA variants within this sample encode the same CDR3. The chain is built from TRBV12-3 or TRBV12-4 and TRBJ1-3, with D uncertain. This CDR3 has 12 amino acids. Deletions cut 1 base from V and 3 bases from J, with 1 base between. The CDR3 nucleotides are TGTGCCAGCAGTTTAGGTGGAAACACCATATATTTT. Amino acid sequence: CASSLGGNTIYF.

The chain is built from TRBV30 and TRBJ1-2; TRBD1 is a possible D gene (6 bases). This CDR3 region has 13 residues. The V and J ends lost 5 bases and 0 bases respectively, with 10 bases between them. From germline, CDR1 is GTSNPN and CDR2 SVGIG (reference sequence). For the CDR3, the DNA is TGTGCCTGGCGTGGACAGACTAACTATGGCTACACCTTC. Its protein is CAWRGQTNYGYTF.

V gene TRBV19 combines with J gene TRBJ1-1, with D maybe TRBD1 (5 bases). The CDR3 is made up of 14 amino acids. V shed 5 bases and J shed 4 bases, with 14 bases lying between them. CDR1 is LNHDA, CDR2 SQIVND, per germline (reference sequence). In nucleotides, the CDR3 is TGTGCCAGTAGTCCCAGGGTAGTGGGCACTGAAGCTTTCTTT. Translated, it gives CASSPRVVGTEAFF.

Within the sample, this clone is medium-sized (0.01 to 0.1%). The CDR3 DNA reads as TGTGCCAGCAGCTTAGCAGGGGGCATTCAGCCCCAGCATTTT. This encodes CASSLAGGIQPQHF. The V gene is TRBV7-9, the J gene TRBJ1-5; 7 bases line up with TRBD1. This CDR3 has 14 residues. The V segment lost 0 bases and the J segment 6 bases; nucleotides outside the gene matches: 2. CDR1 and CDR2 (germline): SEHNR, FQNEAQ (reference sequence).

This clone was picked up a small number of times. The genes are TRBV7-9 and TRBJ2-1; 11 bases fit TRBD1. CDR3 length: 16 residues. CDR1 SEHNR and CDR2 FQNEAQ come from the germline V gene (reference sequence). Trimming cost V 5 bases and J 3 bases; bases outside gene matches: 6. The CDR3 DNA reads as TGTGCCAGCAGCCGATCCGGGACAGGGGGCTACAATGAGCAGTTCTTC. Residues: CASSRSGTGGYNEQFF.

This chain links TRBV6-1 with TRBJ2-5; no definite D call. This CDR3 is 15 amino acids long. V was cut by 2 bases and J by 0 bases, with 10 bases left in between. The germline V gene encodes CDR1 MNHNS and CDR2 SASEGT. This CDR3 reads CASSERATHQETQYF. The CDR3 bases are TGTGCCAGCAGTGAACGGGCTACCCACCAAGAGACCCAGTACTTC.

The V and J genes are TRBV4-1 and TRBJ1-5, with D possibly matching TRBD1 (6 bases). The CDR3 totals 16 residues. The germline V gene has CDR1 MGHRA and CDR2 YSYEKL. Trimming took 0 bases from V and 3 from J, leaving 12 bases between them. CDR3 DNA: TGCGCCAGCAGCCAAGATCTGGCAGGGGTCAATCAGCCCCAGCATTTT. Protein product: CASSQDLAGVNQPQHF.

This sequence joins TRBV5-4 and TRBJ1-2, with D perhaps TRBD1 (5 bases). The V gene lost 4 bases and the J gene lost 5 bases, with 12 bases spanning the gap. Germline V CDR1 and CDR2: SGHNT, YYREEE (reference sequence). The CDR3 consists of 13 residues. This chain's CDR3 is CASSTAEGYGYTF. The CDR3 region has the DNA TGTGCCAGCAGCACGGCCGAGGGGTATGGCTACACCTTC.

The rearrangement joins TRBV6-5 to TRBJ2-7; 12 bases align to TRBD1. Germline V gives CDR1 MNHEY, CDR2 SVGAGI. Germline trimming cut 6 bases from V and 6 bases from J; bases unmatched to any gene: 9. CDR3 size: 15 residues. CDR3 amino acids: CASSAPGQGAIEQYF. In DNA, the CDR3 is TGTGCCAGCAGCGCCCCGGGACAGGGGGCCATCGAGCAGTACTTC.

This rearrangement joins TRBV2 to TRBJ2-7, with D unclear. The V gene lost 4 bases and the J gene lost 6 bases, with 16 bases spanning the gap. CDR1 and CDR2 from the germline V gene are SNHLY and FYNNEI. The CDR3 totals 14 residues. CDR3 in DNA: TGTGCCAGCAGTGTATGGGGTCTCCTCTCCGAGCAGTACTTC. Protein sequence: CASSVWGLLSEQYF.

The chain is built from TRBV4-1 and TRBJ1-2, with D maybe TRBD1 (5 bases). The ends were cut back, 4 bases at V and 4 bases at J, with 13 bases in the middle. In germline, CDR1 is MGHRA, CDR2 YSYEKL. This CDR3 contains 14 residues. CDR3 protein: CASSRGQLVYGYTF. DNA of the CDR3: TGCGCCAGCAGCCGCGGACAATTAGTCTATGGCTACACCTTC.

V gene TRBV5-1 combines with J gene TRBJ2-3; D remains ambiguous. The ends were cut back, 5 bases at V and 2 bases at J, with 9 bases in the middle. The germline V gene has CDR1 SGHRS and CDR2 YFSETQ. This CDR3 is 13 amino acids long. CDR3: CASRVSTTDTQYF. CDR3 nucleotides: TGCGCCAGCAGGGTCTCCACCACAGATACGCAGTATTTT.

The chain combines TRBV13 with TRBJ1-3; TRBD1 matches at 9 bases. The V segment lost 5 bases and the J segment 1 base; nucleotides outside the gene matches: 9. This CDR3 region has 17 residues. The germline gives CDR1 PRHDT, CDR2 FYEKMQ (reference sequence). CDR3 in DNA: TGTGCCAGCAGCCTTCCGGGACAGGGACCTTCTGGAAACACCATATATTTT. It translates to CASSLPGQGPSGNTIYF.

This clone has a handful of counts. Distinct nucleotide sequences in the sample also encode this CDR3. As DNA, the CDR3 is TGTGCCTGGAGTGTCCGGTTACGGGAGACCCAGTACTTC. It encodes CAWSVRLRETQYF. This sequence joins TRBV30 and TRBJ2-5; D uncertain. The CDR3 has 13 amino acids. The V and J ends lost 0 bases and 5 bases respectively, with 10 bases between them. Germline CDR1 reads GTSNPN; CDR2 reads SVGIG (reference sequence).

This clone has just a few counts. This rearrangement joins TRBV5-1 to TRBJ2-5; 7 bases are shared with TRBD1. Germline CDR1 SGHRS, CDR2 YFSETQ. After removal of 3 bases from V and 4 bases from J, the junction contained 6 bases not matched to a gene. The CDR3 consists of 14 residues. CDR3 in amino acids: CASSSNRGSETQYF. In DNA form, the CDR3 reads TGCGCCAGCAGCTCAAACAGGGGTTCAGAGACCCAGTACTTC.

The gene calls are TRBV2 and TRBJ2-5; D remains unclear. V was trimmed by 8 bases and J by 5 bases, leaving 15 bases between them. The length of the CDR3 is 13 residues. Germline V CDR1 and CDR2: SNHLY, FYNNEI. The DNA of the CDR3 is TGTGCCAGCGGGATTGACGGCCCGGAGACCCAGTACTTC. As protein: CASGIDGPETQYF.

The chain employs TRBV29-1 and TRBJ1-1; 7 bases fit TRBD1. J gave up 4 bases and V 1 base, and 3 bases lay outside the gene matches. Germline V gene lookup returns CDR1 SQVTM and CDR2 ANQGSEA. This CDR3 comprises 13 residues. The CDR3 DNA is TGCAGCGTTGAAGTTAACAGGGGCACTGAAGCTTTCTTT. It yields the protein CSVEVNRGTEAFF.

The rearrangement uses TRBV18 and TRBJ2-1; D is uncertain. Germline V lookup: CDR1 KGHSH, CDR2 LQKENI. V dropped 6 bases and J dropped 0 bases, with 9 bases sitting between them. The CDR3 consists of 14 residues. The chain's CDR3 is CASSPQASYNEQFF. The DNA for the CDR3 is TGTGCCAGCTCTCCGCAGGCCTCCTACAATGAGCAGTTCTTC.